The 2 T cell receptor beta chains reported below all come from one sample, sequenced in a study of metastatic and nonmetastatic thyroid tumors. With MiXCR, TCRdb called clones anew from the PCR reads. The sample holds about 21,000 clones, approximately 22% seen once. Until they underwent thyroid surgery, no patient had received any treatment. The sample was adjacent normal tissue. The source is a female donor with papillary thyroid cancer or a benign thyroid nodule (not recorded which). Some clones in this sample may be carry-over from other donors' samples.

This chain links TRBV11-2 with TRBJ2-7; D is unresolved. V lost 10 bases and J lost 9, with 25 bases in between. This CDR3 contains 14 residues. The germline V gene has CDR1 SGHAT and CDR2 FQNNGV. The CDR3 protein is CATASGPYGFGQYF. CDR3 bases: TGTGCCACCGCCTCCGGGCCCTATGGATTTGGGCAGTACTTC. The variable domain in full, completed from reference TRBV11-2 and TRBJ2-7, reads EAGVAQSPRYKIIEKRQSVAFWCNPISGHATLYWYQQILGQGPKLLIQFQNNGVVDDSQLPKDRFSAERLKGVDSTLKIQPAKLEDSAVYLCATASGPYGFGQYFGPGTRLTVT.

By share, this clone counts as medium-sized (0.01 to 0.1%). The chain uses TRBV28 and TRBJ2-7, with a possible D match to TRBD2 (6 bases). The CDR3 is 13 amino acids. V was shortened by 5 bases and J by 3 bases, with 11 bases between the two germline ends. Looked up from germline, CDR1 is MDHEN and CDR2 is SYDVKM. The CDR3 sequence is CASSRSGVYEQYF. CDR3 sequence (DNA): TGTGCCAGCAGTCGGTCGGGAGTCTACGAGCAGTACTTC. The entire variable domain, with the rest obtained from reference TRBV28 and TRBJ2-7, is as follows: DVKVTQSSRYLVKRTGEKVFLECVQDMDHENMFWYRQDPGLGLRLIYFSYDVKMKEKGDIPEGYSVSREKKERFSLILESASTNQTSMYLCASSRSGVYEQYFGPGTRLTVT.